One sample yielded the 22 T cell receptor beta chains listed below, sequenced in a study of T cells in Graves' hyperthyroidism and ophthalmopathy. Amplification of TCR beta CDR3 regions was performed using RNA transcripts as template. First-round RT-PCR with HTBI primers amplified the TCR CDR3 region. Using its own MiXCR run on the multiplex PCR reads, TCRdb lists one record per CDR3 protein. The sample yields approximately 360,000 distinct CDR3 sequences, 20% to 25% seen once. Sequencing was done on a sample of blood. The receptors stem from a man aged 45 to 65 with Graves' hyperthyroidism.

The chain couples TRBV20-1 to TRBJ2-5, with 7 bases lining up with TRBD1. From germline, CDR1 is DFQATT and CDR2 SNEGSKA (reference sequence). The CDR3 contains 15 residues. Trimming took 0 bases from V and 2 from J; bases not matched to a gene: 6. The CDR3 DNA reads TGCAGTGCTAGAGATGGTCGGGACAGACAAGAGACCCAGTACTTC. This gives the protein CSARDGRDRQETQYF.

The V gene is TRBV3-1, the J gene TRBJ2-1, with D unclear. Trimming stripped 0 bases from V and 4 bases from J, with 13 bases between. The CDR3 totals 16 residues. Per germline, CDR1 LGHDT and CDR2 YNNKEL (reference sequence). The CDR3, as DNA: TGTGCCAGCAGCCAAGAAGGCCGGGCCCAGTACAATGAGCAGTTCTTC. Protein: CASSQEGRAQYNEQFF.

V usage is TRBV11-2 and J usage is TRBJ2-5, with TRBD2 identical over 12 bases. The CDR3 totals 20 residues. In germline, CDR1 is SGHAT, CDR2 FQNNGV. V lost 1 base to trimming and J lost 2 bases; unmatched junction nucleotides: 14. Here the CDR3 DNA reads TGTGCCAGCAGCTTAGGCGGACAGGGTTGGACTAGCGGGGATCAAGAGACCCAGTACTTC. Its protein is CASSLGGQGWTSGDQETQYF.

In regard to this clonotype: A single base separates this from a much larger clone, so it may be a read error. The chain recombines TRBV19 with TRBJ1-5, with a possible D match to TRBD1 (5 bases). Germline loops: CDR1 LNHDA, CDR2 SQIVND (reference sequence). The CDR3 consists of 15 residues. In DNA, the CDR3 is TGTGCCAGTACCCCCTGGGGGGTAGACAATCAGCCCAAGCATTTT. This encodes CASTPWGVDNQPKHF.

This chain joins TRBV5-1 and TRBJ2-3, with D perhaps matching TRBD1 (6 bases). This CDR3 is built from 16 residues. Trimming removed 0 bases at V and 2 bases at J, with 13 bases between. Per germline, CDR1 SGHRS and CDR2 YFSETQ. The CDR3 region is CASSLGQVLLTDTQYF. The CDR3 DNA reads TGCGCCAGCAGCTTGGGACAGGTTCTTCTCACAGATACGCAGTATTTT.

The chain joins TRBV10-3 to TRBJ2-6; TRBD1 agrees at 9 bases. CDR3 length: 18 amino acids. CDR1 is ENHRY, CDR2 SYGVKD, per germline. The V gene end was trimmed by 7 bases and the J gene end by 2 bases; junction bases not matched to a gene: 12. CDR3 region: CAITPTGTGSAGANVLTF. As DNA, the CDR3 is TGTGCCATCACCCCAACCGGGACAGGGTCGGCTGGGGCCAACGTCCTGACTTTC.

This clonotype was observed a single time. The chain employs TRBV10-3 and TRBJ2-2; perhaps D is TRBD1 or TRBD2 (5 bases each). Deletions cut 4 bases from V and 1 base from J, with 13 bases between. Germline V gene data show CDR1 as ENHRY and CDR2 as SYGVKD. The CDR3 length is 16 residues. CDR3 coding DNA: TGTGCCATCAGTGCCGAGAGTGGGGGGAACACCGGGGAGCTGTTTTTT. It translates to CAISAESGGNTGELFF.

As for this clonotype: A much bigger clone sits one base away, suggesting this may be a read error. CDR3 nucleotide sequence: TGTGCCAGCAACTTCTTCCATGAGCAGTTCTTC. Protein sequence: CASNFFHEQFF. The genes are TRBV7-2 and TRBJ2-1; D call uncertain. With 7 bases removed from V and 8 bases from J, the gap between germline ends came to 9 bases. The germline CDR1 and CDR2 sequences are SGHTA and FQGNSA. CDR3 size: 11 residues.

This clonotype was seen a handful of times. The genes are TRBV2 and TRBJ2-2; D is ambiguous. CDR3 size: 16 residues. The V gene's germline CDR1 is SNHLY and CDR2 FYNNEI. Trimming shortened V by 6 bases and J by 0 bases, and 14 bases separated the two germline ends. The CDR3 sequence is CASSLKRQTNTGELFF. The CDR3, as DNA: TGTGCCAGCAGCCTCAAGCGCCAGACGAACACCGGGGAGCTGTTTTTT.

This clonotype has a single count. The chain is built from TRBV4-1 and TRBJ2-5, with TRBD1 matching 9 bases. The V gene end was trimmed by 1 base and the J gene end by 13 bases; junction bases not matched to a gene: 10. The CDR3 loop spans 14 amino acids. The V gene's germline CDR1 is MGHRA and CDR2 YSYEKL. CDR3 in DNA: TGCGCCAGCAGCCAAGGGGGACAGGGAGTTGGTTGGTACTTC. Translated, it gives CASSQGGQGVGWYF.

This clonotype has more than one count but fewer than ten. The chain employs TRBV5-1 and TRBJ2-2; D remains unclear. Germline CDR1 SGHRS, CDR2 YFSETQ. The ends were cut back, 2 bases at V and 0 bases at J, with 5 bases in the middle. The CDR3 length is 14 residues. CDR3 bases: TGCGCCAGCAGCTTTGACCCGAACACCGGGGAGCTGTTTTTT. Its translation is CASSFDPNTGELFF.

In this sample, this clonotype turned up many times. This chain uses TRBV12-3 or TRBV12-4 with TRBJ2-1; TRBD2 agrees at 8 bases. The CDR3 is 13 residues long. The V segment lost 4 bases and the J segment 7 bases; nucleotides outside the gene matches: 3. The CDR3 is CASSSPSGNEQFF. DNA for the CDR3: TGTGCCAGCAGTTCCCCTAGCGGGAATGAGCAGTTCTTC.

A few counts support this clonotype. V is TRBV12-3 or TRBV12-4 and J is TRBJ1-1, with D tentatively TRBD1 (5 bases). With 4 bases removed from V and 4 bases from J, the gap between germline ends came to 16 bases. This CDR3 is built from 15 residues. CDR3: CASSWEGLGGTEAFF. In nucleotides, the CDR3 is TGTGCCAGCAGTTGGGAGGGGCTGGGCGGCACTGAAGCTTTCTTT.

In this sample, this clonotype turned up many times. This chain uses TRBV5-1 with TRBJ2-1, with unresolved D. This CDR3 is built from 12 residues. Germline CDR1 and CDR2: SGHRS and YFSETQ. Trimming left V 4 bases short and J 5 bases short, with 7 bases between. CDR3 bases: TGCGCCAGCAGCCGAACCGACAATGAGCAGTTCTTC. This sequence encodes CASSRTDNEQFF.

This clonotype has a count of ten or more. The rearrangement joins TRBV6-1 to TRBJ2-3; 11 nucleotides agree with TRBD2. Losses at the gene ends were 3 bases for V and 6 bases for J; bases not matched to a gene: 8. Germline CDR1 is MNHNS and CDR2 is SASEGT. The CDR3 contains 16 residues. CDR3 protein: CASSDLSGRGSDTQYF. The CDR3 DNA is TGTGCCAGCAGTGACCTTAGCGGGAGGGGCTCCGATACGCAGTATTTT.

This clonotype was detected many times. The chain joins TRBV11-1 to TRBJ2-5; D call uncertain. The CDR3 runs to 12 residues. V lost 6 bases to trimming and J lost 4 bases, with 9 bases between them. Germline V gives CDR1 SGHAT, CDR2 FQDESV (reference sequence). CDR3 sequence reads: CASRSDGETQYF. The CDR3 DNA follows: TGTGCCAGCAGATCGGACGGAGAGACCCAGTACTTC.

V is TRBV29-1 and J is TRBJ1-4; D may be TRBD1 (6 bases). CDR3 size: 16 residues. From germline, CDR1 is SQVTM and CDR2 ANQGSEA. V lost 4 bases to trimming and J lost 2 bases, with 17 bases between them. The CDR3 here is CSVVGGSSATNEKLFF. CDR3 DNA: TGCAGCGTTGTAGGGGGGAGTTCGGCGACTAATGAAAAACTGTTTTTT.

This chain joins TRBV9 and TRBJ2-7; D ambiguous. V gave up 0 bases and J gave up 5 bases, with 9 bases separating them. Germline V gene sequence: CDR1 SGDLS, CDR2 YYNGEE. The CDR3 has 13 amino acids. CDR3 sequence reads: CASSVGTLNEQYF. CDR3 nucleotides: TGTGCCAGCAGCGTAGGAACACTCAACGAGCAGTACTTC. Using reference TRBV9 and TRBJ2-7 for the parts outside the CDR3, the full variable domain is DSGVTQTPKHLITATGQRVTLRCSPRSGDLSVYWYQQSLDQGLQFLIQYYNGEERAKGNILERFSAQQFPDLHSELNLSSLELGDSALYFCASSVGTLNEQYFGPGTRLTVT.

This clonotype was observed a few times. The chain carries TRBV6-1 and TRBJ2-5; no firm D call. Germline CDR1 reads MNHNS; CDR2 reads SASEGT. V shed 4 bases and J shed 2 bases, with 14 bases lying between them. The CDR3 has 15 residues. The CDR3 nucleotides read TGTGCCAGCAGTGTTGTTAGGACCGTACAAGAGACCCAGTACTTC. It yields the protein CASSVVRTVQETQYF.

This clonotype came up many times. The chain recombines TRBV20-1 with TRBJ1-1; a possible D gene is TRBD1 (6 bases). The CDR3 contains 15 residues. From germline, CDR1 is DFQATT and CDR2 SNEGSKA (reference sequence). The V gene lost 5 bases and the J gene lost 1 base, with 17 bases spanning the gap. The DNA of the CDR3 is TGCAGTGCTCTGGGGGGGGCGCGAAGGAACACTGAAGCTTTCTTT. Encoded protein: CSALGGARRNTEAFF.

The V gene is TRBV10-2, the J gene TRBJ2-3; 9 bases are shared with TRBD2. Germline V gives CDR1 WSHSY, CDR2 SAAADI. Trimming removed 0 bases from V and 5 bases from J; junction bases left unmatched: 6. There are 16 residues in the CDR3. CDR3 bases: TGCGCCAGCAGTGAGTCGACTAGCGGAGGAAGAGATACGCAGTATTTT. Translating it yields CASSESTSGGRDTQYF.

The chain employs TRBV24-1 and TRBJ2-5; D not certain. V lost 2 bases, J lost 0 bases, and 6 bases lay in between. The germline V gene encodes CDR1 KGHDR and CDR2 SFDVKD. CDR3 length equals 14 residues. For the CDR3, the DNA is TGTGCCACCAGTGATTCTGGCCACCAAGAGACCCAGTACTTC. Translating it yields CATSDSGHQETQYF.